This T cell receptor (beta chain) was found in a study of identical twins. General study results and limits: Cord blood beta clonotypes that were abundant carried fewer insertions, and memory repertoires showed no such trend. Zero-insertion findings could be partly confounded by invariant cells (MAIT and iNKT cells).

V lost 6 bases and J lost 13, with 25 bases in between. There are 14 residues in the CDR3. The germline CDR1 and CDR2 sequences are SQVTM and ANQGSEA. A template switching step contributed a universal primer site, while unique molecular identifiers were present in the cDNA. TCRdb called the 5' RACE reads again in MiXCR, with one record for every CDR3 protein. Among roughly 1,500,000 distinct CDR3 sequences, roughly 35% were seen once, and the ten largest hold approximately 0.25%. About this clonotype: The antigen remains undetermined. Being one base from a much bigger clone, this may be a read error.

The donors were all healthy and Caucasian. Sequences were obtained from cord blood. The genes are TRBV29-1 and TRBJ2-4, with a weak D call TRBD1 (6 bases). This receptor was identified in a newborn girl in good health. This chain's CDR3 is CSVLDRASYNEQYF. In nucleotides, the CDR3 is TGCAGCGTCTTGGACAGAGCTTCATACAATGAGCAGTACTTC.